The 13 T cell receptor beta chains presented below share a single source sample, sequenced in a study of cytomegalovirus exposure and HLA in healthy donors listed by TCRdb under 2017. Library preparation employed the immunoSEQ multiplex PCR assay. The multiplex PCR relied on a mix of 60 forward primers for TCR Vbeta segments and 13 reverse primers for TCR Jbeta segments. Held by TCRdb, this immuneACCESS table contains in-frame sequences only and omits some clones. Under half of the omission traces to an unresolved V gene where checked; the cause of the rest is unknown. In this sample the table shows about 94,000 clones, approximately 80% of which occur a single time. The ten largest clones represent approximately 0.83% of the sample. The specimen was PBMCs. The receptors come from a woman aged 55 to 70 in good health and CMV-seronegative.

V gene TRBV13 combines with J gene TRBJ2-1; TRBD2 agrees at 7 bases. CDR1 and CDR2 from the germline V gene are PRHDT and FYEKMQ (reference sequence). The CDR3 loop spans 15 amino acids. With V trimmed by 5 bases and J by 9 bases, 13 bases remained unmatched. The CDR3 loop reads CASSRLSGIQGEQFF. CDR3 in DNA: TGTGCCAGCAGCCGGCTGAGCGGGATTCAAGGTGAGCAGTTCTTC.

V and J are TRBV6-1 and TRBJ1-2; 11 bases are a match to TRBD1. Trimming at V came to 5 bases and at J to 6 bases, leaving 8 bases not matched to a gene. Looked up from germline, CDR1 is MNHNS and CDR2 is SASEGT. CDR3 size: 15 residues. The CDR3, as DNA: TGTGCCAGCAGTCCGCTACGGACAGGGGGCGATGGCTACACCTTC. It translates to CASSPLRTGGDGYTF.

This sequence joins TRBV7-6 and TRBJ2-6, with D perhaps matching TRBD1 (6 bases). The CDR3 is 15 residues long. V was cut by 8 bases and J by 4 bases, with 15 bases left in between. Germline V gene sequence: CDR1 SGHVS, CDR2 FNYEAQ. In DNA, the CDR3 is TGTGCCAGCTCCCTAGGGGGATCCGGGGCCAACGTCCTGACTTTC. This translates into CASSLGGSGANVLTF.

The rearrangement links TRBV5-6 to TRBJ1-1; 7 bases align to TRBD1. The V gene end was trimmed by 3 bases and the J gene end by 5 bases; junction bases not matched to a gene: 7. CDR1 SGHDT and CDR2 YYEEEE come from the germline V gene. The CDR3 length is 14 residues. CDR3 in amino acids: CASSYNRGRTEAFF. The CDR3 nucleotides read TGTGCCAGCAGCTACAACAGGGGAAGGACTGAAGCTTTCTTT.

The V gene is TRBV2, the J gene TRBJ2-3; 10 positions match TRBD2. This CDR3 is 16 amino acids long. V was pared by 6 bases and J by 1 base, with 7 bases of the junction left unmatched. Germline V gene sequence: CDR1 SNHLY, CDR2 FYNNEI. The CDR3 region is CASRSILAGGTDTQYF. The CDR3 DNA sequence: TGTGCCAGCAGGTCTATCCTAGCGGGGGGCACAGATACGCAGTATTTT.

This chain joins TRBV19 and TRBJ1-5, with TRBD1 as a possible D gene (6 bases). CDR1 and CDR2 (germline): LNHDA, SQIVND (reference sequence). The CDR3 consists of 15 residues. V lost 5 bases to trimming and J lost 5 bases, with 16 bases between them. The CDR3, as DNA: TGTGCCAGTAGTTTATTTCGACAGGCCGATCAGCCCCAGCATTTT. Its translation is CASSLFRQADQPQHF.

The chain employs TRBV21-1 and TRBJ2-7; the table's D call, TRBD2, was not checked against the DNA. TRBV21-1 is a listed pseudogene. CDR3 length: 16 amino acids. CDR3 bases: TGTGCCAGCAGCCAGCGGGGACTAGCGGGAGTGTACGAGCAGTACTTC. As protein: CASSQRGLAGVYEQYF.

Worth noting for this clone: Germline and junction disagree at one end, which may indicate a read error. V usage is TRBV13 and J usage is TRBJ2-6; possible D gene TRBD1, 5 bases. The germline gives CDR1 PRHDT, CDR2 FYEKMQ (reference sequence). This CDR3 spans 16 amino acids. This chain's CDR3 is CASSFFTPPGANILTF. The CDR3 nucleotides are TGTGCCAGCAGCTTCTTTACCCCCCCTGGGGCCAACATCCTGACTTTC.

This clone was seen a few times. The chain carries TRBV6-1 and TRBJ1-2; weak D call: TRBD1 (5 bases). The ends were cut back, 2 bases at V and 2 bases at J, with 15 bases in the middle. In germline, CDR1 is MNHNS, CDR2 SASEGT. The CDR3 runs 16 residues. In nucleotides, the CDR3 is TGTGCCAGCAGTGAACAACTTCTGACAGTGAACTATGGCTACACCTTC. As protein: CASSEQLLTVNYGYTF.

V gene TRBV2 combines with J gene TRBJ2-7, with D unclear. The CDR3 spans 11 residues. V gave up 5 bases and J gave up 0 bases, with 2 bases separating them. Germline loops: CDR1 SNHLY, CDR2 FYNNEI. The CDR3 spells CASSYSYEQYF. The CDR3, as DNA: TGTGCCAGCAGTTACTCCTACGAGCAGTACTTC. Complete variable domain (other parts from reference TRBV2 and TRBJ2-7): EPEVTQTPSHQVTQMGQEVILRCVPISNHLYFYWYRQILGQKVEFLVSFYNNEISEKSEIFDDQFSVERPDGSNFTLKIRSTKLEDSAMYFCASSYSYEQYFGPGTRLTVT.

The V gene is TRBV2, the J gene TRBJ2-5; 14 bases align to TRBD2. The junction had 8 bases not matched to a gene; V was cut back by 3 bases and J by 5 bases. The CDR3 extends over 17 amino acids. Per the germline V gene, CDR1 is SNHLY and CDR2 is FYNNEI. The CDR3 spells CASSEQRLAGGAETQYF. CDR3 bases: TGTGCCAGCAGTGAGCAGAGACTAGCGGGAGGGGCGGAGACCCAGTACTTC.

This rearrangement joins TRBV19 to TRBJ1-3; D remains unclear. The CDR3 spans 14 residues. CDR1 is LNHDA and CDR2 is SQIVND in the germline V gene (reference sequence). Between the trimmed V and J ends, which lost 7 bases and 3 bases, there was a span of 13 bases. The CDR3 DNA is TGTGCCAGTACTACCGGGGAGATTGGAAACACCATATATTTT. Protein sequence: CASTTGEIGNTIYF. Combining the CDR3 with reference TRBV19 and TRBJ1-3 gives the whole variable domain DGGITQSPKYLFRKEGQNVTLSCEQNLNHDAMYWYRQDPGQGLRLIYYSQIVNDFQKGDIAEGYSVSREKKESFPLTVTSAQKNPTAFYLCASTTGEIGNTIYFGEGSWLTVV.

The chain is built from TRBV5-4 and TRBJ1-3; D not certain. The ends were cut back, 1 base at V and 0 bases at J, with 14 bases in the middle. There are 17 residues in the CDR3. Germline V gene data show CDR1 as SGHNT and CDR2 as YYREEE (reference sequence). The CDR3 coding sequence is TGTGCCAGCAGCTTGAATGGTGTGGCCCACTCTGGAAACACCATATATTTT. Protein product: CASSLNGVAHSGNTIYF.